This T cell receptor beta chain was captured in a study of blood T cell repertoires in COVID-19. Study-wide context: Sites across the United States, Italy and Spain contributed samples from acute and convalescent COVID-19. PBMCs, B-cell-depleted T cells, or T cells were the source of the cDNA or gDNA that made up the material.

Original handling: Scientists estimated how many nucleated cells there were by amplifying reference gene primers. Profiled with immunoSEQ multiplex PCR; TCRdb holds only in-frame clones, not every one. V, J and clone size are those of that table, while D and trimming were read from the DNA. The sample lists under 350,000 clones, roughly 85% occurring once. This sequence was found in a human donor in a cohort sampled during active COVID-19. Sequences were obtained from peripheral blood.

The CDR3 here is CASSLLGSSTEAFF. CDR3 DNA sequence: TGTGCCAGCAGCCTTCTCGGGTCGAGCACTGAAGCTTTCTTT. The chain employs TRBV9 and TRBJ1-1; no firm D call. V lost 4 bases, J lost 4 bases, and 14 bases lay in between. The CDR3 has 14 residues. In germline, CDR1 is SGDLS, CDR2 YYNGEE.